The source of this TCR beta chain is a study of cytomegalovirus exposure and HLA in healthy donors. This clone was observed once. Its antigen is unidentified. Amplification used 60 Vbeta primers and 13 Jbeta primers. The repertoire was sequenced with immunoSEQ multiplex PCR; TCRdb's copy has only in-frame clones and lacks some. The sample yields 85,000 to 130,000 clones, 65% to 80% seen once. CDR1 is MGHRA, CDR2 YSYEKL, per germline. Trimming took off 0 bases at V and 2 bases at J, with 11 bases between the two ends. This CDR3 spans 16 amino acids. Regarding the study as a whole: In a later analysis, TCR beta V- and J-gene trimming was associated with a missense DCLRE1C variant.

V gene TRBV4-1 combines with J gene TRBJ1-3; D not certain. This clonotype originated in a woman between 45 and 60 years old in good health and CMV-seropositive. The sample taken for sequencing was PBMCs. CDR3 amino acids: CASSQEPAGAGNTIYF. CDR3 nucleotides: TGCGCCAGCAGCCAAGAGCCCGCTGGAGCTGGAAACACCATATATTTT.